One and the same sample provided the 14 T cell receptor beta chains below, sequenced in a study of cytomegalovirus exposure and HLA in healthy donors. PCR used 60 Vbeta primers and 13 Jbeta primers. Profiled with immunoSEQ multiplex PCR; TCRdb holds only in-frame clones, not every one. The sample has approximately 250,000 clones; 78% are singletons. Input material: PBMCs. These receptors all come from a boy aged 5-17 years in good health and CMV-seronegative.

The chain links TRBV6-1 to TRBJ1-2, with TRBD1 matching 8 bases. The CDR3 spans 15 residues. Germline CDR1 is MNHNS and CDR2 is SASEGT. After removal of 5 bases from V and 6 bases from J, the junction contained 11 bases not matched to a gene. The CDR3 bases are TGTGCCAGCAGTTTCCTTGACAGGGGCAAGGATGGCTACACCTTC. As protein: CASSFLDRGKDGYTF.

The chain has TRBV4-1 and TRBJ1-5; the match to TRBD1 covers 7 bases. J lost 0 bases, V lost 1 base, and 9 bases had no gene match. Germline V gene sequence: CDR1 MGHRA, CDR2 YSYEKL. The length of the CDR3 is 18 residues. CDR3 region: CASSQALTGKYSNQPQHF. The CDR3 coding sequence is TGCGCCAGCAGCCAAGCCTTGACAGGGAAATATAGCAATCAGCCCCAGCATTTT.

The V and J genes are TRBV27 and TRBJ2-7; D may be TRBD2 (5 bases). Germline values: CDR1 MNHEY, CDR2 SMNVEV (reference sequence). This CDR3 has 18 amino acids. Trimming removed 5 bases from V and 5 bases from J, with 28 bases in between. CDR3: CASSPQGRVWTPLHEQYF. The CDR3 DNA sequence: TGTGCCAGCAGTCCTCAAGGTCGGGTGTGGACTCCGCTCCACGAGCAGTACTTC.

The chain recombines TRBV30 with TRBJ2-1, with 7 bases lining up with TRBD2. J gave up 8 bases and V 4 bases, and 20 bases lay outside the gene matches. There are 17 residues in the CDR3. Per the germline V gene, CDR1 is GTSNPN and CDR2 is SVGIG (reference sequence). CDR3 sequence (DNA): TGTGCCTGGAACCATGACAGTGTAACTAGCGCGGGCGATGAGCAGTTCTTC. This encodes CAWNHDSVTSAGDEQFF.

The chain is built from TRBV5-5 and TRBJ1-2; weak D call: TRBD1 (6 bases). V was pared by 3 bases and J by 5 bases, with 11 bases between. Germline-derived CDR1 and CDR2 are SGHKS and YYEKEE (reference sequence). This CDR3 region has 13 residues. CDR3 nucleotides: TGTGCCAGCAGCTCCGGGGGGCGGTATGGCTACACCTTC. Encoded protein: CASSSGGRYGYTF. The full variable domain, completed using reference TRBV5-5 and TRBJ1-2, is DAGVTQSPTHLIKTRGQQVTLRCSPISGHKSVSWYQQVLGQGPQFIFQYYEKEERGRGNFPDRFSARQFPNYSSELNVNALLLGDSALYLCASSSGGRYGYTFGSGTRLTVV.

This clone was counted only a few times. The chain has TRBV10-3 and TRBJ1-6; D might be TRBD1 (6 bases). This CDR3 contains 17 residues. Per the germline V gene, CDR1 is ENHRY and CDR2 is SYGVKD. The V gene lost 6 bases and the J gene lost 6 bases, with 21 bases spanning the gap. CDR3 coding DNA: TGTGCCATCAGGCTCTCTATTTTACAGGGTGGTAATTCACCCCTCCACTTT. Its translation: CAIRLSILQGGNSPLHF.

The gene calls are TRBV10-3 and TRBJ2-7; TRBD2 matches at 8 bases. The CDR3 sequence is 18 residues long. The germline gives CDR1 ENHRY, CDR2 SYGVKD. Losses at the gene ends were 6 bases for V and 0 bases for J; bases not matched to a gene: 16. In DNA form, the CDR3 reads TGTGCCATCAGGGGGGACAAATTTAGCGGGAAGAGCTCCTACGAGCAGTACTTC. Its protein is CAIRGDKFSGKSSYEQYF.

This clone was counted only a few times. The V call is TRBV4-1, the J call TRBJ1-2, with a weak D call TRBD1 (6 bases). Germline V gives CDR1 MGHRA, CDR2 YSYEKL. The CDR3 spans 11 residues. The V and J ends lost 3 bases and 8 bases respectively, with 7 bases between them. This CDR3 reads CASSHRGGYTF. CDR3 DNA: TGCGCCAGCAGCCACAGGGGCGGCTACACCTTC.

The chain combines TRBV5-1 with TRBJ1-5; 8 bases align to TRBD1. CDR1 SGHRS and CDR2 YFSETQ come from the germline V gene. This CDR3 contains 13 residues. With 5 bases clipped from V and 4 bases from J, the junction kept 2 bases outside the gene matches. Here the CDR3 DNA reads TGCGCCAGCAGTCGACAGGGGAATCAGCCCCAGCATTTT. Translating it yields CASSRQGNQPQHF. The full variable domain, its missing parts supplied by reference TRBV5-1 and TRBJ1-5, is KAGVTQTPRYLIKTRGQQVTLSCSPISGHRSVSWYQQTPGQGLQFLFEYFSETQRNKGNFPGRFSGRQFSNSRSEMNVSTLELGDSALYLCASSRQGNQPQHFGDGTRLSIL.

This chain uses TRBV15 with TRBJ2-5; 7 bases map to TRBD2. Trimming at V came to 4 bases and at J to 0 bases, leaving 5 bases not matched to a gene. This CDR3 comprises 15 residues. CDR1 is LNHNV, CDR2 YYDKDF, per germline (reference sequence). The CDR3 loop reads CATSMGGRYQETQYF. The CDR3 bases are TGTGCCACCAGCATGGGGGGGAGGTACCAAGAGACCCAGTACTTC.

In its sample, this clone was seen once. This rearrangement joins TRBV5-1 to TRBJ2-1, with 12 bases lining up with TRBD2. Germline V gives CDR1 SGHRS, CDR2 YFSETQ. The CDR3 runs to 17 residues. J lost 7 bases, V lost 4 bases, and 12 bases had no gene match. The CDR3 nucleotides are TGCGCCAGCAGCCTCGGGCTAGCGGGAGGGCCCGGGAATGAGCAGTTCTTC. This codes for CASSLGLAGGPGNEQFF.

This chain connects TRBV4-1 to TRBJ1-1, with 11 bases matching TRBD1. The germline V gene has CDR1 MGHRA and CDR2 YSYEKL. V shed 4 bases, J shed 5 bases, and the junction held 6 bases outside the gene matches. The CDR3 has 15 residues. CDR3 sequence (DNA): TGCGCCAGCAGCCTCGGACAGGGGGCGAGGACTGAAGCTTTCTTT. It yields the protein CASSLGQGARTEAFF.

This chain links TRBV27 with TRBJ2-7, with 7 bases fitting TRBD1. Germline-derived CDR1 and CDR2 are MNHEY and SMNVEV (reference sequence). J was trimmed by 0 bases and V by 10 bases; bases with no gene match: 6. CDR3 length: 13 amino acids. The CDR3 DNA is TGTGCCACCGCCGGGACAGACTCCTACGAGCAGTACTTC. This sequence encodes CATAGTDSYEQYF.

The chain is built from TRBV4-1 and TRBJ2-3; TRBD1 matches 7 bases. CDR1 is MGHRA and CDR2 is YSYEKL in the germline V gene. Unmatched junction bases numbered 5, after V lost 1 base and J lost 4 bases. This CDR3 spans 15 amino acids. CDR3 DNA: TGCGCCAGCAGCCAAGGACCCACAGGGGCAGATACGCAGTATTTT. This encodes CASSQGPTGADTQYF.